This T cell receptor beta chain was identified during a study of blood T cell repertoires in COVID-19. Study context: The United States, Italy and Spain supplied acute and convalescent COVID-19 samples. The analysed material was cDNA or gDNA that came from T cells, B-cell-depleted T cells, or PBMCs.

V was clipped by 2 bases and J by 10 bases; unmatched bases: 5. The CDR3 length is 14 residues. CDR1 and CDR2 (germline): MNHNS, SASEGT. The method was immunoSEQ multiplex PCR; TCRdb's version includes in-frame clones alone and lacks a portion of them. The table has under 140,000 clones, around 82% seen once; the top ten hold approximately 16%. The J gene is TRBJ1-4, the V gene TRBV6-1; 9 bases align to TRBD1. Sequencing was done on a sample of peripheral blood. The clonotype originates from a woman aged 55 to 70 with acute or convalescent COVID-19. The CDR3 DNA follows: TGTGCCAGCAGTGAACCCCCGGGACAGGGAAAACTGTTTTTT. Protein product: CASSEPPGQGKLFF.